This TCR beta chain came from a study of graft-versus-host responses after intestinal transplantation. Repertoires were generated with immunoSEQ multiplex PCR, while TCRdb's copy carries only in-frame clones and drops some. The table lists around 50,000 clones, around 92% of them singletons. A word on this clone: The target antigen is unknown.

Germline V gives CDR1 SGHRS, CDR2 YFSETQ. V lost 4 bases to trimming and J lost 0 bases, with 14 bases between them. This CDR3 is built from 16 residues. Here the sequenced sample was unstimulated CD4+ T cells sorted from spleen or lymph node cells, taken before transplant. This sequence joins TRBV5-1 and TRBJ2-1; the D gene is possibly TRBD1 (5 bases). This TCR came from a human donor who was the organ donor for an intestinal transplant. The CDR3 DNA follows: TGCGCCAGCAGCCCCCAGGGCTTAAGCTCCTACAATGAGCAGTTCTTC. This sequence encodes CASSPQGLSSYNEQFF.